Listed below are T cell receptor beta chains from one sample, sequenced in a study of blood T cell repertoires in COVID-19. Data came from immunoSEQ multiplex PCR; TCRdb stores just in-frame clones and leaves some out. In the table there are under 350,000 clones, around four fifths of which are singletons. Input material: peripheral blood. Source of these receptors: a man aged 60 to 69 who had recovered from COVID-19. Both conserved end residues are part of each CDR3. The D gene is left open where the match is weak. Part of the rows lack a size; the others show once, few, many or a class for expanded clones.

>.|TRBV19|.|TRBJ1-1
TGTGCCAGTAGAACCAACCCAGAGAACACTGAAGCTTTCTTT
CASRTNPENTEAFF
>.|TRBV15|.|TRBJ2-3
TGTGCCACCAGCGCGCCCGGGGTTGGCGATACGCAGTATTTT
CATSAPGVGDTQYF
>.|TRBV2|.|TRBJ1-2
TGTGCCAGCAAGGTGAGGCAAATAGGCTACACCTTC
CASKVRQIGYTF
>.|TRBV9|.|TRBJ1-3
TGTGCCAGCAGCGTCACTCCACTGGTGGGAGCCTCTGGAAACACCATATATTTT
CASSVTPLVGASGNTIYF
>.|TRBV19|.|TRBJ1-5
TGTGCCAGCCATTTGGACGGAGGCAGCAATCAGCCCCAGCATTTT
CASHLDGGSNQPQHF
>.|TRBV19|.|TRBJ2-6
TGTGCCAGTACCCTAATCTTCTCGGGCTCTGGGGCCAACGTCCTGACTTTC
CASTLIFSGSGANVLTF
>.|TRBV10-2|TRBD1|TRBJ1-1
TGCGCCAGCACGCGACAGGGAGGTAGTAGTACTGAAGCTTTCTTT
CASTRQGGSSTEAFF
>.|TRBV29-1|TRBD1|TRBJ2-7
TGCAGTGGTGGGACAGGGCCCTACGAGCAGTACTTC
CSGGTGPYEQYF
>.|TRBV19|TRBD2|TRBJ2-5
TGTGCCAGTGGGGGGGACCAAGAGACCCAGTACTTC
CASGGDQETQYF
>.|TRBV19|.|TRBJ1-2
TGTGCCAGTAGTATTAGCAGAACTAACTATGGCTACACCTTC
CASSISRTNYGYTF
>.|TRBV11-1|.|TRBJ2-7
TGTGCCAGCAGCTTAGCGGGCGGGCCAAGGGAACAGTACTTC
CASSLAGGPREQYF
>.|TRBV27|.|TRBJ2-6
TGTGCCAGCAGTCCTAGGGGCCACTCTGGGGCCAACGTCCTGACTTTC
CASSPRGHSGANVLTF
>once|TRBV12-5|.|TRBJ1-5
TGTGCTAGTGGCCCGGGCGGGCCCCAGCCCCAGCATTTT
CASGPGGPQPQHF
>.|TRBV19|TRBD2|TRBJ2-3
TGTGCCAGTATGGGGCGACTAGCGGGTAGCACAGATACGCAGTATTTT
CASMGRLAGSTDTQYF
>.|TRBV27|TRBD1|TRBJ2-1
TGTGCCAGCAGTTTCAGGGACAGGGTTATAGATGAGCAGTTCTTC
CASSFRDRVIDEQFF
>few|TRBV10-1|TRBD1|TRBJ1-4
TGCGCCAGCAGGACTTCTGGGACAGGGGATGAAAAACTGTTTTTT
CASRTSGTGDEKLFF
>.|TRBV19|TRBD1|TRBJ2-3
TGTGCCAGTAGTATTGGCACAGGGGGGAGCACAGATACGCAGTATTTT
CASSIGTGGSTDTQYF
>few|TRBV29-1|TRBD1|TRBJ1-4
TGCAGCGTCGCAGGGGGCCCGGCTAATGAAAAACTGTTTTTT
CSVAGGPANEKLFF
>once|TRBV6-5|TRBD2|TRBJ2-4
TGTGCCAGCAGCCTGTTACAGCGGGAGTGGTACTTC
CASSLLQREWYF
>.|TRBV19|TRBD1|TRBJ1-5
TGTGCCAGTAGCAGGGGGATGGATCAGCCCCAGCATTTT
CASSRGMDQPQHF
>once|TRBV5-1|.|TRBJ1-3
TGCGCCAGCAGGACTCTTACTGGAAACACCATATATTTT
CASRTLTGNTIYF
>.|TRBV19|.|TRBJ2-7
TGTGCCAGTAGTATTAACAGCTACTCCTACGAGCAGTACTTC
CASSINSYSYEQYF
>.|TRBV14|.|TRBJ1-1
TGTGCCAGCAGCCCTCCAGGGATGAACACTGAAGCTTTCTTT
CASSPPGMNTEAFF
>.|TRBV6-5|.|TRBJ1-2
TGTGCCAGCAGAGAGACAGGCCGTAACTATGGCTACACCTTC
CASRETGRNYGYTF
>.|TRBV18|TRBD1|TRBJ1-5
TGTGCCAGCTCACCCCTGAGGGACAGCCGGAATCAGCCCCAGCATTTT
CASSPLRDSRNQPQHF
>once|TRBV5-1|TRBD1|TRBJ2-3
TGCGCCAGCAGCCCGGGGACAGGACATAGCACAGATACGCAGTATTTT
CASSPGTGHSTDTQYF
>.|TRBV18|TRBD1|TRBJ1-6
TGTGCCAGCTCACCGACCAGACAGGGGAATTCACCCCTCCACTTT
CASSPTRQGNSPLHF
>.|TRBV25-1|.|TRBJ2-7
TGTGCCAGCAGTGAAAGTTGGGGCCACTCCGAGCAGTACTTC
CASSESWGHSEQYF
>.|TRBV5-1|TRBD1|TRBJ2-3
TGCGCCAGCAGAGGGACAGGTAGCACAGATACGCAGTATTTT
CASRGTGSTDTQYF
>.|TRBV6-5|TRBD1|TRBJ2-7
TGTGCCAGCAATCCCCGGGACAGGGGGACGCGCGAGCAGTACTTC
CASNPRDRGTREQYF
>.|TRBV5-1|TRBD2|TRBJ2-1
TGCGCCAGCAGCTTGGGTTCCGGACTAGCTTACAATGAGCAGTTCTTC
CASSLGSGLAYNEQFF
>.|TRBV3-1/TRBV3-2|.|TRBJ2-5
TGTGCCAGCAGCCTATCAGGGCGATGGGAGACCCAGTACTTC
CASSLSGRWETQYF
>.|TRBV27|TRBD1|TRBJ1-5
TGTGCCAGCAGTTTAATGGGACAGGGACATCAGCCCCAGCATTTT
CASSLMGQGHQPQHF
>once|TRBV6-5|.|TRBJ1-3
TGTGCCAGCAGTTACTCCGTTGGCCACTCTGGAAACACCATATATTTT
CASSYSVGHSGNTIYF
>.|TRBV27|.|TRBJ2-7
TGTGCCAGCAGTTTGTTCGGCAGGGGGGAAGACGAGCAGTACTTC
CASSLFGRGEDEQYF
>.|TRBV24-1|TRBD2|TRBJ2-5
TGTGCCACCAGTGCACGCGGGGGGGCCGCAGAGACCCAGTACTTC
CATSARGGAAETQYF
>.|TRBV7-4|TRBD2|TRBJ2-3
TGTGCCAGCAGCTTAGTAACGGGGGGAAGAGATACGCAGTATTTT
CASSLVTGGRDTQYF
>.|TRBV28|.|TRBJ1-2
TGTGCCAGCAGTTTCGGGTATGGAATACATGGCTACACCTTC
CASSFGYGIHGYTF
>few|TRBV9|.|TRBJ1-6
TGTGCCAGCAGCGTAGATGGAGGGAGTGGCTCCTATAATTCACCCCTCCACTTT
CASSVDGGSGSYNSPLHF
>once|TRBV10-3|.|TRBJ1-2
TGTGCCATCAGTGGTAGGGGCCCGGACTATGGCTACACCTTC
CAISGRGPDYGYTF
>.|TRBV18|TRBD1|TRBJ2-7
TGTGCCAGCTCACCTCCGGGACAGGGGTGGTTCGAGCAGTACTTC
CASSPPGQGWFEQYF
>.|TRBV5-8|TRBD1|TRBJ1-1
TGTGCCAGCAGCTTGGGCCACCGGGACAGGGACACTGAAGCTTTCTTT
CASSLGHRDRDTEAFF
>few|TRBV27|.|TRBJ1-2
TGTGCCAGCAGACCTGGGGCAGCCGCATCCTATGGCTACACCTTC
CASRPGAAASYGYTF
>.|TRBV21-1|.|TRBJ2-1
TGTGCCAGCAGCAAATGGGTGGGGGGGTGGCACAATGAGCAGTTCTTC
CASSKWVGGWHNEQFF
>.|TRBV29-1|.|TRBJ1-1
TGCAGCGTTCGTCCACCCAGTTCTGAAGCTTTCTTT
CSVRPPSSEAFF
>.|TRBV19|.|TRBJ1-2
TGTGCCAGTAGTTTCAGTGTTGGCGGTCTCTACACCTTC
CASSFSVGGLYTF
>.|TRBV15|.|TRBJ2-5
TGTGCCACCAGTCGGACACCCCTCCCGGGGGACCAGTACTTC
CATSRTPLPGDQYF
>.|TRBV19|TRBD1|TRBJ1-5
TGTGCCAGTAGTATTCGGACAGGGGCCCATAGCAATCAGCCCCAGCATTTT
CASSIRTGAHSNQPQHF